The sample holds a few counts of the clone carrying this TCR beta chain. The data were obtained in a study of blood T cell repertoires in COVID-19. Original processing notes: By means of reference gene primer amplification, nucleated cell counts were estimated. Libraries were prepared by immunoSEQ multiplex PCR; TCRdb keeps only in-frame clonotypes and omits some of them. D and trimming come from the DNA, and the V and J calls and clone size come from that table. Of 150,000 to 200,000 clones in the sample, roughly nine tenths were seen once. V lost 4 bases, J lost 4 bases, and 9 bases stayed unmatched. Germline V lookup: CDR1 LGHDT, CDR2 YNNKEL (reference sequence). CDR3 size: 15 residues.

The chain uses TRBV3-1 (or the pseudogene TRBV3-2) and TRBJ1-2; TRBD1 aligns across 7 bases. Sequenced: peripheral blood. This sequence was found in a man younger than 30 who had recovered from COVID-19. This CDR3 is CASSPTGAQGYGYTF. The CDR3 nucleotides read TGTGCCAGCAGCCCAACAGGGGCACAGGGCTATGGCTACACCTTC.